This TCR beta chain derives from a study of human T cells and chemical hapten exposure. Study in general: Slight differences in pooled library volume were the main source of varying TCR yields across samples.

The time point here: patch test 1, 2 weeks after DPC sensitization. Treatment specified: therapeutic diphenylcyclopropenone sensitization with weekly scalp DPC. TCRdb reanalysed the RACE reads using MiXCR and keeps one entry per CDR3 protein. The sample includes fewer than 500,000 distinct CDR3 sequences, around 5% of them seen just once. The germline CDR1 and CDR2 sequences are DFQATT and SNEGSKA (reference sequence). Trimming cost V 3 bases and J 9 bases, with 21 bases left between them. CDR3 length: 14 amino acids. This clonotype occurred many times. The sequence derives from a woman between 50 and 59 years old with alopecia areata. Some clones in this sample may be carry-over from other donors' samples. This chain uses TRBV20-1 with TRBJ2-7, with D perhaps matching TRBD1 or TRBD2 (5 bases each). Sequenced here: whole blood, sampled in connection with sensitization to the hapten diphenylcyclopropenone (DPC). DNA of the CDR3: TGCAGTGCTAGTAAGGGACGCGTAAGCGGCTGGCAGTACTTC. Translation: CSASKGRVSGWQYF.